Presented here are 7 T cell receptor beta chains from one specimen sequenced in a study of OX40 agonist ivuxolimab in advanced cancers. The table came from immunoSEQ multiplex PCR; TCRdb's copy has only in-frame clones and leaves some out. The sample shows under 90,000 clones, about 93% of them seen only once. The sequences come from CD4+ or CD8+ T cells sorted from blood, collected in a trial of the OX40 agonist ivuxolimab. The receptors were gathered from an adult with an advanced solid tumor such as melanoma, head and neck, liver or kidney cancer.

This chain links TRBV7-2 with TRBJ2-3, with 7 bases lining up with TRBD2. This CDR3 contains 15 residues. V was clipped by 2 bases and J by 1 base; unmatched bases: 3. In germline, CDR1 is SGHTA, CDR2 FQGNSA. The CDR3 bases are TGTGCCAGCAGCTTATGGGCGGGGGGCACAGATACGCAGTATTTT. Translated, it gives CASSLWAGGTDTQYF.

The chain uses TRBV30 and TRBJ2-1, with TRBD2 matching over 8 bases. The length of the CDR3 is 14 residues. Germline CDR1 GTSNPN, CDR2 SVGIG (reference sequence). The ends lost 5 bases at V and 8 bases at J; junction bases unmatched: 11. CDR3 in amino acids: CAWGMRRGVHEQFF. The CDR3 DNA sequence: TGTGCCTGGGGAATGAGGCGGGGGGTACATGAGCAGTTCTTC. The entire variable domain, with the rest obtained from reference TRBV30 and TRBJ2-1, is as follows: SQTIHQWPATLVQPVGSPLSLECTVEGTSNPNLYWYRQAAGRGLQLLFYSVGIGQISSEVPQNLSASRPQDRQFILSSKKLLLSDSGFYLCAWGMRRGVHEQFFGPGTRLTVL.

The CDR3 spells CASSFPAAGELFF. The CDR3 region has the DNA TGTGCCAGCAGCTTCCCCGCCGCCGGGGAGCTGTTTTTT. This chain uses TRBV11-2 with TRBJ2-2, with unresolved D. Germline CDR1 reads SGHAT; CDR2 reads FQNNGV. Deletions cut 3 bases from V and 6 bases from J, with 8 bases between. This CDR3 spans 13 amino acids.

The V gene is TRBV5-1, the J gene TRBJ2-7, with D possibly TRBD2 on 5 matching bases. The CDR3 totals 15 residues. V dropped 0 bases and J dropped 0 bases, with 10 bases sitting between them. Germline CDR1 reads SGHRS; CDR2 reads YFSETQ. The CDR3 here is CASSLGTGSSYEQYF. The CDR3 region has the DNA TGCGCCAGCAGCTTGGGGACGGGGAGCTCCTACGAGCAGTACTTC.

The chain couples TRBV27 to TRBJ2-3, with D tentatively TRBD2 (6 bases). The germline V gene encodes CDR1 MNHEY and CDR2 SMNVEV (reference sequence). The V end lost 7 bases, the J end lost 3 bases, and 17 bases lay between the germline ends. CDR3 length: 15 amino acids. The CDR3 DNA follows: TGTGCCAGCAAATTCCTAGCGACTGGTACAGATACGCAGTATTTT. This codes for CASKFLATGTDTQYF.

Comment on this clone: Other nucleotide sequences from this sample produce the same CDR3. The chain carries TRBV5-1 and TRBJ2-1; TRBD2 matches 10 bases. With 0 bases clipped from V and 9 bases from J, the junction kept 6 bases outside the gene matches. The CDR3 totals 15 residues. The germline V gene has CDR1 SGHRS and CDR2 YFSETQ. The CDR3 loop is CASSLGAGGPSEQFF. The CDR3 bases are TGCGCCAGCAGCTTGGGAGCGGGGGGGCCTTCTGAGCAGTTCTTC.

This clone was seen once. The chain joins TRBV27 to TRBJ1-2; possibly TRBD1 for D (5 bases). The CDR3 covers 15 residues. The V end lost 5 bases, the J end lost 4 bases, and 17 bases lay between the germline ends. Germline V CDR1 and CDR2: MNHEY, SMNVEV (reference sequence). This CDR3 is CASSPRAGHLYGYTF. CDR3 DNA: TGTGCCAGCAGTCCCCGGGCAGGGCACCTCTATGGCTACACCTTC.